This note documents a single TCR beta chain sequence. Its antigen remains unknown. This specimen belongs to a study of blood T cells in healthy people across ages. The study's findings and limits: Estimates of diversity drawn from one million T cells were considered underestimates.

For the second PCR, which ran for roughly 6 to 11 cycles, a sample-barcoded 5' primer and a J-beta primer mix were used. The template-switch adaptor, which had 12 random nucleotides, put a tag on each cDNA molecule. From the 5' RACE reads, TCRdb called clonotypes with MiXCR, one entry per CDR3 protein. Of 850,000 to 1,100,000 distinct CDR3 sequences listed, around two fifths were seen once; the top ten hold around 13%. The study drew donors from healthy Caucasian individuals in Russia aged roughly 6 to 90. This sequence originates from a man in his late teens or twenties in good health. Sequenced input: blood.

CDR3: CASSLADRVTEAFF. CDR3 nucleotide sequence: TGTGCCAGCAGTTTAGCGGACAGGGTCACTGAAGCTTTCTTT. The chain recombines TRBV12-3 or TRBV12-4 with TRBJ1-1; 8 bases agree with TRBD1. This CDR3 spans 14 amino acids. V gave up 0 bases and J gave up 4 bases; unmatched junction bases: 1.